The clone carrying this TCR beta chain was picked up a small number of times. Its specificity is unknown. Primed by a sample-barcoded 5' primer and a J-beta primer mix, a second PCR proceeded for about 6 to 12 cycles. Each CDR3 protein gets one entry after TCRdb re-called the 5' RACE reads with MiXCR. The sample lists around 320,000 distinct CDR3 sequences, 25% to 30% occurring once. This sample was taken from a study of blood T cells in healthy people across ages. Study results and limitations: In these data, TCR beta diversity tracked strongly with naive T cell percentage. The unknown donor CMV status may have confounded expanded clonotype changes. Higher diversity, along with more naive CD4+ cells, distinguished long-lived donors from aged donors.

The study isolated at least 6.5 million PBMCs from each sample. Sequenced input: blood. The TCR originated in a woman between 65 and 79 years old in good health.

CDR3 nucleotides: TGTGCCAGCAGCCGTCTAGCGGGTCCCTCCTACGAGCAGTACTTC. Encoded protein: CASSRLAGPSYEQYF. This chain uses TRBV14 with TRBJ2-7; 8 bases match TRBD2. Trimming at V came to 4 bases and at J to 0 bases, leaving 5 bases not matched to a gene. In germline, CDR1 is SGHDN, CDR2 FVKESK. This CDR3 is built from 15 residues.